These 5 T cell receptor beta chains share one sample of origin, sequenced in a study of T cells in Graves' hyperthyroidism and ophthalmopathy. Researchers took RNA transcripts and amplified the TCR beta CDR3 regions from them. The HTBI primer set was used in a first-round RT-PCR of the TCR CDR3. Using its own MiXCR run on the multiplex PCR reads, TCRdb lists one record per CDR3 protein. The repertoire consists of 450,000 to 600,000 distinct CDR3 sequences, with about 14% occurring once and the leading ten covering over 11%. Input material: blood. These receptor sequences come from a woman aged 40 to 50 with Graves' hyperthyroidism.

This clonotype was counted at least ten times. The CDR3: CASSQGRNTGELFF. CDR3 bases: TGTGCCAGCAGCCAGGGACGTAACACCGGGGAGCTGTTTTTT. The rearrangement joins TRBV7-3 to TRBJ2-2, with D possibly called TRBD1 or TRBD2 (5 bases each). The length of the CDR3 is 14 residues. Germline assignment: CDR1 SGHTA and CDR2 FQGTGA. V gave up 5 bases and J gave up 2 bases, with 9 bases separating them. Supplemented by reference TRBV7-3 and TRBJ2-2, the full variable domain reads GAGVSQTPSNKVTEKGKYVELRCDPISGHTALYWYRQSLGQGPEFLIYFQGTGAADDSGLPNDRFFAVRPEGSVSTLKIQRTERGDSAVYLCASSQGRNTGELFFGEGSRLTVL.

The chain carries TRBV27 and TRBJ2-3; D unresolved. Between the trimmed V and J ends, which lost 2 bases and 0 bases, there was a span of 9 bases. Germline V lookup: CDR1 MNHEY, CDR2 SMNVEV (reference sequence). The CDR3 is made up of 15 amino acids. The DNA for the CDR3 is TGTGCCAGCAGTTTAGGTTATTGGAGCACAGATACGCAGTATTTT. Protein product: CASSLGYWSTDTQYF.

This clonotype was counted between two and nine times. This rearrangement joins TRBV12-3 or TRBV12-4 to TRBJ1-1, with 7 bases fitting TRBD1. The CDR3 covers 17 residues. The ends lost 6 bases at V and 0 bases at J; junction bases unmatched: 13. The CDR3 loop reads CASRHTGATGLNTEAFF. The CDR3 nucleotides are TGTGCCAGCAGGCATACAGGGGCCACGGGATTGAACACTGAAGCTTTCTTT.

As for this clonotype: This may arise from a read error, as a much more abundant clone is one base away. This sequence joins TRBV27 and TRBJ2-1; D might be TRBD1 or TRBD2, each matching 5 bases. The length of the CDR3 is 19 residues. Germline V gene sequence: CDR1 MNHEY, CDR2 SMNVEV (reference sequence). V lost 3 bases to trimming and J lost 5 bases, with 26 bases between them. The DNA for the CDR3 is TGTGCCAGCAGTTTTGGGTCTTCTGATGGGGGTATGGGAAACAATGAGCAGTTCTTC. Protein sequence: CASSFGSSDGGMGNNEQFF.

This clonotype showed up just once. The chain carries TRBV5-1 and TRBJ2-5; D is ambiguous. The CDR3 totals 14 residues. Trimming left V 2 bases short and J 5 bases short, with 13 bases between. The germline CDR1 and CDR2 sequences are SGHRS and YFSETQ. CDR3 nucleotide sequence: TGCGCCAGCAGCTTTAACAGCGCTCGGGAGACCCAGTACTTC. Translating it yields CASSFNSARETQYF.